This TCR beta chain is drawn from a study of T cells after yellow fever vaccination. Study-level results: Post-booster samples contained most primary-vaccination clones (approximately 96% CD4, 88% CD8). Researchers cautioned that FACS-sorted repertoires could harbor abundant clonotypes contaminating from the bulk population. CD4 and CD8 compartments shared a small share of clonotypes, likely from convergent recombination. The secondary T-cell response peaked on day 5, not day 15, but was weaker.

Regarding this clonotype: Its antigen is not known.

Germline V gene lookup returns CDR1 SGHRS and CDR2 YFSETQ. CDR3 length: 17 residues. The V gene lost 4 bases and the J gene lost 0 bases, with 19 bases spanning the gap. TCRdb called the 5' RACE reads again in MiXCR, with one record for every CDR3 protein. The table has around 320,000 distinct CDR3 sequences, approximately 4.5% seen once. This TCR derives from a young man who received the YFV17D yellow fever vaccine. The chain uses TRBV5-1 and TRBJ1-1, with no clear D. This material consisted of PBMCs, taken 15 days after the yellow fever booster vaccination. The CDR3 nucleotides are TGCGCCAGCAGCCCGTCCGCAGTGTCGAGCTTGAACACTGAAGCTTTCTTT. Protein sequence: CASSPSAVSSLNTEAFF.